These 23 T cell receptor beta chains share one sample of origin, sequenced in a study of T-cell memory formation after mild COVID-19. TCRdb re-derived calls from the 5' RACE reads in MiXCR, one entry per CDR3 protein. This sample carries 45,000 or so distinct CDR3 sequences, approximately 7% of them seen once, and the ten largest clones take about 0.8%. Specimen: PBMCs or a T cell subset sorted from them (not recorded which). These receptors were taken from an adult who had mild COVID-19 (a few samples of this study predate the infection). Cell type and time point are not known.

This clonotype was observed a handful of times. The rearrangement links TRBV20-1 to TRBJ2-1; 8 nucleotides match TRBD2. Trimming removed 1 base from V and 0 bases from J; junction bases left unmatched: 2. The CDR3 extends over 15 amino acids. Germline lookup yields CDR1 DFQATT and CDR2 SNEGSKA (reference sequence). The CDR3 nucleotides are TGCAGTGCTAGAGTCAGCGGGAGCTCCTACAATGAGCAGTTCTTC. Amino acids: CSARVSGSSYNEQFF.

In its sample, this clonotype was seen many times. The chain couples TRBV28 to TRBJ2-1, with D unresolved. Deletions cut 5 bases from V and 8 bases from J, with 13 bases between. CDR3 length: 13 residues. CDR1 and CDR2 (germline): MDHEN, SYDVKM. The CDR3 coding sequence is TGTGCCAGCAGTCCGGACGAGAGCCATGAGCAGTTCTTC. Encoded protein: CASSPDESHEQFF.

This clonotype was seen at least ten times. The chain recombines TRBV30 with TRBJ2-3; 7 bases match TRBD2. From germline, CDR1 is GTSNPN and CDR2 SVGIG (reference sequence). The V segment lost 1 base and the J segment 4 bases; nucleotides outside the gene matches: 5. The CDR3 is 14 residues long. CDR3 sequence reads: CAWSDSGAADTQYF. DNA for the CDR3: TGTGCCTGGAGTGACAGCGGGGCAGCAGATACGCAGTATTTT.

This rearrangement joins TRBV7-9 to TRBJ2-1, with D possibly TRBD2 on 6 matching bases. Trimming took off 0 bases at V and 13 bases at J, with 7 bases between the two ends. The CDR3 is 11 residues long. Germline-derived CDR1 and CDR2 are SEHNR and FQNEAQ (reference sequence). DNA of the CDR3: TGTGCCAGCAGCTTAGCGCGGGACCAGTTCTTC. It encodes CASSLARDQFF. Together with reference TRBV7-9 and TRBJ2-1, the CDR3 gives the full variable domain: DTGVSQNPRHKITKRGQNVTFRCDPISEHNRLYWYRQTLGQGPEFLTYFQNEAQLEKSRLLSDRFSAERPKGSFSTLEIQRTEQGDSAMYLCASSLARDQFFGPGTRLTVL.

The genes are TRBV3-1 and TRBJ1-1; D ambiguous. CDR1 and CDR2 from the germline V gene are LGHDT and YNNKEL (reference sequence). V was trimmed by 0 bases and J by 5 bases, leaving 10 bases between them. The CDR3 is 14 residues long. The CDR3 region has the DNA TGTGCCAGCAGCCAAGATGCAGGTCGGACTGAAGCTTTCTTT. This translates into CASSQDAGRTEAFF.

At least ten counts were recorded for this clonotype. This chain's CDR3 is CASSLSGTEYYEQYF. The CDR3 DNA follows: TGTGCCAGCAGCTTATCCGGGACAGAGTACTACGAGCAGTACTTC. V is TRBV7-2 and J is TRBJ2-7, with 7 bases fitting TRBD1. With V trimmed by 2 bases and J by 3 bases, 7 bases remained unmatched. Germline CDR1 reads SGHTA; CDR2 reads FQGNSA. CDR3 length: 15 residues.

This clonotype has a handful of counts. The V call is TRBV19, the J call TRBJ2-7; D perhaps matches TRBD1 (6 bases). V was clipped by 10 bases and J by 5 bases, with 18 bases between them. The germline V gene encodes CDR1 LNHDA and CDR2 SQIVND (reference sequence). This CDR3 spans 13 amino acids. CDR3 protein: CATSPLTGNEQYF. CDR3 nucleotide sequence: TGTGCCACCTCCCCGCTGACAGGCAACGAGCAGTACTTC.

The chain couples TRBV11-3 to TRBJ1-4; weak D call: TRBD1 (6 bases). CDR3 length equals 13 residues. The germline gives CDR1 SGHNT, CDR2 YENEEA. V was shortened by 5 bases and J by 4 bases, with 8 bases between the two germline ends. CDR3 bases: TGTGCCAGCAGCCGAGGGGGTAATGAAAAACTGTTTTTT. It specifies CASSRGGNEKLFF.

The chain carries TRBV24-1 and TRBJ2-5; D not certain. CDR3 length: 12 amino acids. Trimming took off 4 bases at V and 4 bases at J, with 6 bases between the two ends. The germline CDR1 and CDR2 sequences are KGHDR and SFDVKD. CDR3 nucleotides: TGTGCCACCAGTGACCCTTTAGAGACCCAGTACTTC. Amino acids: CATSDPLETQYF.

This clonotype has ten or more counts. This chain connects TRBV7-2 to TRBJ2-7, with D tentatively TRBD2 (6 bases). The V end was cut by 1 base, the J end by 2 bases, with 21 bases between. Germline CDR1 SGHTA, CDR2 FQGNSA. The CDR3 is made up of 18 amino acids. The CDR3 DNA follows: TGTGCCAGCAGCTTAGGAGTCCCTAGCGAGACTTCCCCCTACGAGCAGTACTTC. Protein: CASSLGVPSETSPYEQYF.

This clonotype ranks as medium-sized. CDR3 residues: CASSLATPDETQYF. DNA of the CDR3: TGCGCCAGCAGCTTGGCCACGCCGGACGAGACCCAGTACTTC. The chain uses TRBV5-1 and TRBJ2-5, with D unclear. Germline V gene sequence: CDR1 SGHRS, CDR2 YFSETQ. V lost 0 bases and J lost 5, with 11 bases in between. CDR3 size: 14 residues.

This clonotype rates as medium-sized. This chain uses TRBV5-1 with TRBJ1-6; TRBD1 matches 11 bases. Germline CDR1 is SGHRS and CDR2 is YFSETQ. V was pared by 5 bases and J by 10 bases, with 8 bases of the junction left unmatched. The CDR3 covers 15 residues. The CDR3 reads CASSQKGQGGSPLHF. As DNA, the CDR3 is TGCGCCAGCAGTCAAAAGGGACAGGGGGGATCACCCCTCCACTTT. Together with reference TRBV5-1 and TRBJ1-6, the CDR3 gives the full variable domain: KAGVTQTPRYLIKTRGQQVTLSCSPISGHRSVSWYQQTPGQGLQFLFEYFSETQRNKGNFPGRFSGRQFSNSRSEMNVSTLELGDSALYLCASSQKGQGGSPLHFGNGTRLTVT.

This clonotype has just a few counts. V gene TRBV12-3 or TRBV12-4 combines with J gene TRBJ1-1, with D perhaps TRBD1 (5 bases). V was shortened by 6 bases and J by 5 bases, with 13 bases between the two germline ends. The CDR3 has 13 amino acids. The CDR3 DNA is TGTGCCAGCAGCCCAGGGATGGTTACTGAAGCTTTCTTT. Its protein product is CASSPGMVTEAFF.

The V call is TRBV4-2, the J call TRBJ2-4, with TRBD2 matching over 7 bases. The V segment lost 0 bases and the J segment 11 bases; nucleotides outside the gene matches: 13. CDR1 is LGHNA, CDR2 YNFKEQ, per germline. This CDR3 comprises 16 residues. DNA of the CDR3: TGTGCCAGCAGCCAAGAGGTGCTAGCGGCACCCGGCGTTCAGTACTTC. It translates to CASSQEVLAAPGVQYF.

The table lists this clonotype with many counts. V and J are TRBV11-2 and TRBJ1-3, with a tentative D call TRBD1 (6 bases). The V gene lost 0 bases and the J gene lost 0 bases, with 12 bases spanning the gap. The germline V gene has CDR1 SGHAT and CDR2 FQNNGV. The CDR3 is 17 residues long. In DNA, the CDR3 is TGTGCCAGCAGCTTAGATCGCGGCAGGGGCTCTGGAAACACCATATATTTT. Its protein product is CASSLDRGRGSGNTIYF.

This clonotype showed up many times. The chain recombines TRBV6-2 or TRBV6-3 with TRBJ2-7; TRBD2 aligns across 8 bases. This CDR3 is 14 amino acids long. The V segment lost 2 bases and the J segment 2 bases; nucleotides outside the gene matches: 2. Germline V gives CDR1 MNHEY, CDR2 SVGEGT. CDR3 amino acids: CASSYGGRPYEQYF. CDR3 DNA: TGTGCCAGCAGTTACGGCGGGAGGCCCTACGAGCAGTACTTC.

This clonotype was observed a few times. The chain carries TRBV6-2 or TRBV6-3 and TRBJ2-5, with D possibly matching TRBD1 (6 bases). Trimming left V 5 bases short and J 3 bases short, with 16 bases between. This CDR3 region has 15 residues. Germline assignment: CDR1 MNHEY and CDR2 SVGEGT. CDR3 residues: CASSTLGTPKETQYF. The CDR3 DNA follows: TGTGCCAGCAGTACCCTAGGGACACCGAAAGAGACCCAGTACTTC.

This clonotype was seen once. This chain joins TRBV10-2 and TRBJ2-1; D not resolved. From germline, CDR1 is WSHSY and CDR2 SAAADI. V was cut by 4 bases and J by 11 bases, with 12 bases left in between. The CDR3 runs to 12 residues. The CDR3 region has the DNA TGCGCCAGCAGTGTAGACACCGCGCAGCAGTTCTTC. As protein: CASSVDTAQQFF.

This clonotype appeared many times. CDR3 residues: CASSSPGQGSEQYF. CDR3 coding DNA: TGCGCCAGCAGCTCTCCGGGACAGGGAAGCGAGCAGTACTTC. This chain joins TRBV5-1 and TRBJ2-7; 9 bases agree with TRBD1. Germline lookup yields CDR1 SGHRS and CDR2 YFSETQ. This CDR3 has 14 amino acids. V trimming: 3 bases; J trimming: 6 bases; junction bases outside the gene matches: 7. The full variable domain, rest sourced from reference TRBV5-1 and TRBJ2-7, is KAGVTQTPRYLIKTRGQQVTLSCSPISGHRSVSWYQQTPGQGLQFLFEYFSETQRNKGNFPGRFSGRQFSNSRSEMNVSTLELGDSALYLCASSSPGQGSEQYFGPGTRLTVT.

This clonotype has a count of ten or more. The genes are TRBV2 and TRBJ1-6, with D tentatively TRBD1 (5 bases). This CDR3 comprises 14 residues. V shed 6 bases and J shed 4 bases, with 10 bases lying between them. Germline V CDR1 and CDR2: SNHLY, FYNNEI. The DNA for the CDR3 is TGTGCCAGCAGCGGGGACTTTTATAATTCACCCCTCCACTTT. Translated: CASSGDFYNSPLHF.

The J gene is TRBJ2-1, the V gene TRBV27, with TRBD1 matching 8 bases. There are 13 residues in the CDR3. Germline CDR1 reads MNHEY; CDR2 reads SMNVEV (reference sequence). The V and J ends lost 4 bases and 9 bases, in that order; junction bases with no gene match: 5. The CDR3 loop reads CASSSGTGSEQFF. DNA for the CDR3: TGTGCCAGCAGTTCAGGGACAGGCAGTGAGCAGTTCTTC.

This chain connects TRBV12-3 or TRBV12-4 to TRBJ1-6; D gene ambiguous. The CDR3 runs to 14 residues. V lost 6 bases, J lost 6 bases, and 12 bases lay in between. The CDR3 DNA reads TGTGCCAGCAGCGCCCCGGGGAGTAATTCACCCCTCCACTTT. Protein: CASSAPGSNSPLHF.

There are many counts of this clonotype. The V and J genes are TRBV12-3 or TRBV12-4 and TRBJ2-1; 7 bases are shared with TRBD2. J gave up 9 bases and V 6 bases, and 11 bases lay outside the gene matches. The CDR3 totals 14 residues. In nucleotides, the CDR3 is TGTGCCAGCAGCAGAAGGGGAGGGCCCGCTGAGCAGTTCTTC. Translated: CASSRRGGPAEQFF.